Below are 27 T cell receptor beta chains sequenced from a single sample in a study of blood T cell repertoires in COVID-19. The assay was immunoSEQ multiplex PCR, and TCRdb's table has in-frame clones only and misses some. The sample records about 100,000 clones, approximately 90% being singletons. The sequenced sample was peripheral blood. The receptors stem from a man over 45 with active or convalescent COVID-19.

V and J are TRBV10-3 and TRBJ2-1, with D perhaps matching TRBD1 (5 bases). CDR1 and CDR2 (germline): ENHRY, SYGVKD. The CDR3 has 14 amino acids. Deletions cut 6 bases from V and 6 bases from J, with 15 bases between. The CDR3 sequence: CAIRATSQGNEQFF. The CDR3 nucleotides are TGTGCCATCAGGGCGACCTCGCAGGGCAATGAGCAGTTCTTC.

This CDR3 is CASSLRGAQGYTF. CDR3 DNA: TGTGCCAGCAGTTTACGGGGGGCGCAAGGCTACACCTTC. The chain links TRBV12-3 or TRBV12-4 to TRBJ1-2; weak D call: TRBD1 (6 bases). This CDR3 comprises 13 residues. V lost 2 bases and J 8 bases, leaving 12 bases between the germline ends.

The chain joins TRBV30 to TRBJ1-4; the match to TRBD1 covers 8 bases. The trim removed 4 bases at V and 6 bases at J, leaving 4 bases unmatched. The CDR3 runs to 13 residues. CDR1 GTSNPN and CDR2 SVGIG come from the germline V gene (reference sequence). DNA for the CDR3: TGTGCCTGGAACCAGGGGGCTGATGAAAAACTGTTTTTT. This codes for CAWNQGADEKLFF.

The genes are TRBV7-8 and TRBJ1-2; 9 bases align to TRBD1. Germline loops: CDR1 SGHVS, CDR2 FQNEAQ. The CDR3 spans 16 residues. Germline trimming cut 5 bases from V and 2 bases from J; bases unmatched to any gene: 9. CDR3 bases: TGTGCCAGCAGCCCTACCGGGGACAGGGCCAACTATGGCTACACCTTC. Translated: CASSPTGDRANYGYTF.

In this sample, this clone turned up a few times. The CDR3 region is CASSLALAGNTGELFF. The CDR3 nucleotides are TGTGCCAGCAGCTTAGCACTAGCGGGGAACACCGGGGAGCTGTTTTTT. The chain couples TRBV7-6 to TRBJ2-2; 9 bases match TRBD2. V lost 0 bases to trimming and J lost 1 base; unmatched junction nucleotides: 0. The length of the CDR3 is 16 residues. Germline values: CDR1 SGHVS, CDR2 FNYEAQ.

This clone was observed a single time. This rearrangement joins TRBV5-6 to TRBJ1-1, with 7 nucleotides matching TRBD1. The CDR3 is 15 amino acids. J lost 4 bases, V lost 0 bases, and 6 bases had no gene match. Germline CDR1 reads SGHDT; CDR2 reads YYEEEE. CDR3 protein: CASSLVGGRGTEAFF. DNA for the CDR3: TGTGCCAGCAGCTTGGTAGGGGGCCGCGGCACTGAAGCTTTCTTT.

This clone was counted only a few times. V and J are TRBV10-3 and TRBJ1-2; TRBD1 aligns across 10 bases. Germline trimming cut 4 bases from V and 0 bases from J; bases unmatched to any gene: 8. CDR3 length: 17 amino acids. From germline, CDR1 is ENHRY and CDR2 SYGVKD. The CDR3 sequence: CAISGVGQGISNYGYTF. The CDR3 DNA follows: TGTGCCATCAGTGGCGTGGGACAGGGGATATCTAACTATGGCTACACCTTC.

The V gene is TRBV7-2, the J gene TRBJ2-7; TRBD1 aligns across 9 bases. In germline, CDR1 is SGHTA, CDR2 FQGNSA. There are 17 residues in the CDR3. V gave up 1 base and J gave up 3 bases; unmatched junction bases: 10. CDR3 coding DNA: TGTGCCAGCAGCTTAGTGGGTCGGGGACAGGGCCGCTACGAGCAGTACTTC. Translated, it gives CASSLVGRGQGRYEQYF.

The chain combines TRBV7-9 with TRBJ2-1; perhaps TRBD1 as D (6 bases). Trimming pared 5 bases from V and 1 base from J, leaving 24 bases between. The CDR3 length is 19 residues. The germline CDR1 and CDR2 sequences are SEHNR and FQNEAQ (reference sequence). This CDR3 is CASSPRGIPRGASYNEQFF. CDR3 nucleotides: TGTGCCAGCAGCCCTAGGGGGATCCCCCGTGGGGCTTCCTACAATGAGCAGTTCTTC.

V is TRBV20-1 and J is TRBJ2-7; D is possibly TRBD2 (5 bases). Looked up from germline, CDR1 is DFQATT and CDR2 is SNEGSKA (reference sequence). CDR3 size: 15 residues. Trimming shortened V by 3 bases and J by 4 bases, and 19 bases separated the two germline ends. The CDR3 DNA reads TGCAGTGCTAGTCGTCCGAGGGTTACGCGTTACGAGCAGTACTTC. Translation gives CSASRPRVTRYEQYF.

The J gene is TRBJ2-3, the V gene TRBV9; TRBD2 matches 13 bases. With V trimmed by 3 bases and J by 5 bases, 15 bases remained unmatched. The CDR3 runs 19 residues. Germline values: CDR1 SGDLS, CDR2 YYNGEE. Here the CDR3 DNA reads TGTGCCAGCAGCGCGACCTGGACTAGCGGGAGTAGTAAGCAAGATACGCAGTATTTT. It translates to CASSATWTSGSSKQDTQYF.

The J gene is TRBJ2-1, the V gene TRBV5-4, with D possibly matching TRBD2 (5 bases). Germline-derived CDR1 and CDR2 are SGHNT and YYREEE (reference sequence). Trimming pared 9 bases from V and 0 bases from J, leaving 19 bases between. The CDR3 is 16 amino acids. DNA of the CDR3: TGTGCCACTACTCAAGGGCGGGTACGCTCCTACAATGAGCAGTTCTTC. This codes for CATTQGRVRSYNEQFF.

The chain is built from TRBV12-3 or TRBV12-4 and TRBJ2-7; TRBD1 agrees at 7 bases. Germline trimming cut 8 bases from V and 4 bases from J; bases unmatched to any gene: 5. This CDR3 spans 12 amino acids. CDR3 nucleotides: TGTGCCAGCCAGGGGGAAGTATACGAGCAGTACTTC. Amino acid sequence: CASQGEVYEQYF.

The chain has TRBV18 and TRBJ2-2; 7 positions match TRBD2. The V and J ends lost 2 bases and 3 bases, in that order; junction bases with no gene match: 6. Germline values: CDR1 KGHSH, CDR2 LQKENI. The length of the CDR3 is 16 residues. The CDR3: CASSPVLAGDTGELFF. As DNA, the CDR3 is TGTGCCAGCTCACCAGTTCTGGCGGGAGACACCGGGGAGCTGTTTTTT.

J is TRBJ2-7 and V is TRBV7-2; D possibly corresponds to TRBD2 (6 bases). The V gene lost 5 bases and the J gene lost 2 bases, with 16 bases spanning the gap. The CDR3 extends over 15 amino acids. Per germline, CDR1 SGHTA and CDR2 FQGNSA. The CDR3 DNA is TGTGCCAGCAGCGGAGCCGGGACTCCAACCTACGAGCAGTACTTC. Protein sequence: CASSGAGTPTYEQYF.

V usage is TRBV2 and J usage is TRBJ2-7; D not certain. With 4 bases removed from V and 3 bases from J, the gap between germline ends came to 7 bases. This CDR3 has 12 residues. Germline CDR1 is SNHLY and CDR2 is FYNNEI. The CDR3 bases are TGTGCCAGCAGTGTGGCAGACTACGAGCAGTACTTC. Residues: CASSVADYEQYF.

The chain recombines TRBV19 with TRBJ2-5; D possibly corresponds to TRBD2 (5 bases). This CDR3 spans 14 amino acids. Trimming stripped 10 bases from V and 1 base from J, with 16 bases between. Germline V CDR1 and CDR2: LNHDA, SQIVND (reference sequence). DNA of the CDR3: TGTGCCACTATCCTTCCGGGAAGCCAAGAGACCCAGTACTTC. This sequence encodes CATILPGSQETQYF.

V and J are TRBV10-2 and TRBJ2-5; D is unclear. The germline V gene has CDR1 WSHSY and CDR2 SAAADI. The CDR3 sequence is 11 residues long. Trimming took off 4 bases at V and 5 bases at J, with 5 bases between the two ends. CDR3 DNA sequence: TGCGCCAGCAGTGGCGCCGAGACCCAGTACTTC. This sequence encodes CASSGAETQYF.

This clone was seen only a few times. Here the CDR3 DNA reads TGTGCCAGCAGCCTTGGACAGGGGGCTAAGAATGAGCAGTTCTTC. It encodes CASSLGQGAKNEQFF. The chain joins TRBV28 to TRBJ2-1, with TRBD1 matching over 11 bases. The trim removed 6 bases at V and 7 bases at J, leaving 8 bases unmatched. This CDR3 is 15 amino acids long. Per the germline V gene, CDR1 is MDHEN and CDR2 is SYDVKM.

J is TRBJ1-4 and V is TRBV6-5; D unclear. V lost 0 bases and J 4 bases, leaving 12 bases between the germline ends. Germline values: CDR1 MNHEY, CDR2 SVGAGI. The CDR3 length is 16 residues. In DNA, the CDR3 is TGTGCCAGCAGTTACTCAGCGGGGATCGGTAATGAAAAACTGTTTTTT. It is translated as CASSYSAGIGNEKLFF.

The chain employs TRBV19 and TRBJ1-1; D gene ambiguous. The ends were cut back, 5 bases at V and 5 bases at J, with 12 bases in the middle. Per the germline V gene, CDR1 is LNHDA and CDR2 is SQIVND (reference sequence). The CDR3 totals 13 residues. The CDR3 coding sequence is TGTGCCAGTAGTCTTCGGTCGGGGACTGAAGCTTTCTTT. Protein: CASSLRSGTEAFF.

CDR3 sequence: CASSERLAGVYEQYF. The CDR3 coding sequence is TGTGCCAGCAGTGAAAGGCTAGCGGGAGTCTACGAGCAGTACTTC. This chain connects TRBV2 to TRBJ2-7, with TRBD2 matching over 10 bases. The CDR3 is made up of 15 amino acids. V trimming: 2 bases; J trimming: 3 bases; junction bases outside the gene matches: 4. Germline V lookup: CDR1 SNHLY, CDR2 FYNNEI.

The chain carries TRBV18 and TRBJ2-2; 7 bases are shared with TRBD1. Per germline, CDR1 KGHSH and CDR2 LQKENI. This CDR3 region has 13 residues. The V segment lost 9 bases and the J segment 3 bases; nucleotides outside the gene matches: 4. The CDR3 nucleotides read TGTGCCAGTAGACAGGGAGACACCGGGGAGCTGTTTTTT. Protein sequence: CASRQGDTGELFF.

This clone turned up a few times. The chain has TRBV3-1 (or the pseudogene TRBV3-2) and TRBJ1-6, with D unclear. Germline V gives CDR1 LGHDT, CDR2 YNNKEL (reference sequence). This CDR3 is built from 14 residues. With 2 bases removed from V and 7 bases from J, the gap between germline ends came to 9 bases. For the CDR3, the DNA is TGTGCCAGCAGCCAACGGGTGGAAAATTCACCCCTCCACTTT. It specifies CASSQRVENSPLHF.

This chain connects TRBV18 to TRBJ2-7; tentatively, D is TRBD2 (5 bases). The CDR3 consists of 14 residues. The V and J ends lost 1 base and 4 bases respectively, with 11 bases between them. Germline CDR1 and CDR2: KGHSH and LQKENI. CDR3 nucleotides: TGTGCCAGCTCACCACAGAGGGAGACGTACGAGCAGTACTTC. This encodes CASSPQRETYEQYF.

The rearrangement links TRBV19 to TRBJ2-7; 9 bases align to TRBD1. Per germline, CDR1 LNHDA and CDR2 SQIVND (reference sequence). This CDR3 region has 15 residues. The junction had 5 bases not matched to a gene; V was cut back by 1 base and J by 4 bases. DNA of the CDR3: TGTGCCAGTAGTATAGGGACAGGGGTTTGGTACGAGCAGTACTTC. This sequence encodes CASSIGTGVWYEQYF.

The chain is built from TRBV28 and TRBJ2-7; 7 nucleotides align to TRBD2. The ends lost 1 base at V and 2 bases at J; junction bases unmatched: 8. This CDR3 is built from 16 residues. Per germline, CDR1 MDHEN and CDR2 SYDVKM. The CDR3: CASSLYGASGPYEQYF. The CDR3 coding sequence is TGTGCCAGCAGTTTATATGGGGCTAGCGGACCCTACGAGCAGTACTTC. Based on the CDR3 plus reference TRBV28 and TRBJ2-7, the full variable domain is DVKVTQSSRYLVKRTGEKVFLECVQDMDHENMFWYRQDPGLGLRLIYFSYDVKMKEKGDIPEGYSVSREKKERFSLILESASTNQTSMYLCASSLYGASGPYEQYFGPGTRLTVT.